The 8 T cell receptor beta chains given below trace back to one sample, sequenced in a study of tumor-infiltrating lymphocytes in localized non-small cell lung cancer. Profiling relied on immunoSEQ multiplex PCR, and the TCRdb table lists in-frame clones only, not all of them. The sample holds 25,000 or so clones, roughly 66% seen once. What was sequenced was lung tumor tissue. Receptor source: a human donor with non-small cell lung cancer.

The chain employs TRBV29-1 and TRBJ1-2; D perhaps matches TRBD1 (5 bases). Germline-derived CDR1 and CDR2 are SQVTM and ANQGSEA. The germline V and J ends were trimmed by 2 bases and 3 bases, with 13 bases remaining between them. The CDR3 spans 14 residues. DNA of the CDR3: TGCAGCGTTGAATTCCAACGGGGGGACTATGGCTACACCTTC. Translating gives CSVEFQRGDYGYTF.

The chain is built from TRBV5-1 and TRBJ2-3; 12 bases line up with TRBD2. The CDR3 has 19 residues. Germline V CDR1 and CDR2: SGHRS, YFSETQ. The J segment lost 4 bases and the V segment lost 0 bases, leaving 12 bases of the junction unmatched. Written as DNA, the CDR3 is TGCGCCAGCAGCTTGGGTCTAGCGGGGGGGGCTTCCGTCCCAGATACGCAGTATTTT. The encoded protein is CASSLGLAGGASVPDTQYF.

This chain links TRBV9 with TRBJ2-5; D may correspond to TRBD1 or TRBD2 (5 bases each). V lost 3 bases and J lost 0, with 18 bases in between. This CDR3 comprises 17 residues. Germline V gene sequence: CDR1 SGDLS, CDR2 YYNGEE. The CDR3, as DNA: TGTGCCAGCAGCGCCAAGACCGGGACCGGTCACCAAGAGACCCAGTACTTC. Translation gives CASSAKTGTGHQETQYF. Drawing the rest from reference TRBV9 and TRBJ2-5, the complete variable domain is DSGVTQTPKHLITATGQRVTLRCSPRSGDLSVYWYQQSLDQGLQFLIQYYNGEERAKGNILERFSAQQFPDLHSELNLSSLELGDSALYFCASSAKTGTGHQETQYFGPGTRLLVL.

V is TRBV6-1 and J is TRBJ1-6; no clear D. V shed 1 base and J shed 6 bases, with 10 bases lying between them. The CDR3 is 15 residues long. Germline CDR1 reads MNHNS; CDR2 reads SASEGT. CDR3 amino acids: CASSEVGQFNSPLHF. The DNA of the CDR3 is TGTGCCAGCAGTGAAGTCGGTCAGTTTAATTCACCCCTCCACTTT.

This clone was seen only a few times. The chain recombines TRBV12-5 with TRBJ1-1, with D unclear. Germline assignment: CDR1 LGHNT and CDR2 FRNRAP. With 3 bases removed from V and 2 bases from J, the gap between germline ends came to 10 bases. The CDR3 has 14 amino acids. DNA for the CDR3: TGTGCTAGTGGTTTCGGCAGCCCTAACACTGAAGCTTTCTTT. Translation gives CASGFGSPNTEAFF.

The CDR3 loop reads CASSYRDRGLYGYTF. The CDR3 bases are TGTGCCAGCAGCTACCGGGACAGGGGCCTATATGGCTACACCTTC. The gene calls are TRBV5-6 and TRBJ1-2; 10 nucleotides match TRBD1. Trimming took 3 bases from V and 5 from J; bases not matched to a gene: 7. Germline-derived CDR1 and CDR2 are SGHDT and YYEEEE. The length of the CDR3 is 15 residues. Complete variable domain (other parts from reference TRBV5-6 and TRBJ1-2): DAGVTQSPTHLIKTRGQQVTLRCSPKSGHDTVSWYQQALGQGPQFIFQYYEEEERQRGNFPDRFSGHQFPNYSSELNVNALLLGDSALYLCASSYRDRGLYGYTFGSGTRLTVV.

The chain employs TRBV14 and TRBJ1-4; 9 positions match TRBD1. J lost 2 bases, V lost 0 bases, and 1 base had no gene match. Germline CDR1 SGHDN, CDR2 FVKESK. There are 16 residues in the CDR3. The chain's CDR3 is CASSQETGGTNEKLFF. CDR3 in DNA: TGTGCCAGCAGCCAAGAAACAGGGGGCACTAATGAAAAACTGTTTTTT.

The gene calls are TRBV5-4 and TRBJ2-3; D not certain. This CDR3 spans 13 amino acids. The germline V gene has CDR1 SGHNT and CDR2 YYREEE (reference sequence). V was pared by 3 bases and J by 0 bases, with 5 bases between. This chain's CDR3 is CASSSQSTDTQYF. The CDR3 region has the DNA TGTGCCAGCAGCTCCCAGAGCACAGATACGCAGTATTTT.